The rows below give T cell receptor beta chains drawn from one sample of a study of beta chain features in type 1 diabetes. Libraries were prepared by immunoSEQ multiplex PCR; TCRdb keeps only in-frame clonotypes and omits some of them. Altogether approximately 60,000 clones are present, approximately 52% being singletons, with the ten largest covering 2.6%. Sequencing was carried out using Tregs from blood. The receptors originated from a woman aged 40 to 50 with type 1 diabetes. CDR3s include the opening cysteine and the closing phenylalanine or tryptophan. D genes are given only for firm matches. Clone size is not always given. Where it is, it says once, few, many or a class for expanded clones.

NA	TRBV30	NA	TRBJ2-7	CAWSVHGGRSYEQYF	TGTGCCTGGAGTGTACATGGGGGCCGATCCTACGAGCAGTACTTC
NA	TRBV7-9	TRBD1	TRBJ2-7	CASSSTGTGYEQYF	TGTGCCAGCAGCTCAACCGGGACAGGCTACGAGCAGTACTTC
NA	TRBV4-1	NA	TRBJ1-2	CASSQDFTGTKGYTF	TGCGCCAGCAGCCAAGATTTTACAGGGACCAAGGGCTACACCTTC
NA	TRBV18	NA	TRBJ1-2	CASSPPSIYGYTF	TGTGCCAGCTCACCCCCGAGTATCTATGGCTACACCTTC
NA	TRBV6-5	NA	TRBJ1-4	CASSWRGAREKLFF	TGTGCCAGCAGTTGGCGGGGGGCAAGAGAAAAACTGTTTTTT
few	TRBV7-3	NA	TRBJ1-1	CASSFSRGTEAFF	TGTGCCAGCAGCTTCAGCAGGGGCACTGAAGCTTTCTTT
NA	TRBV7-3	TRBD2	TRBJ2-1	CASSLLADSYNEQFF	TGTGCCAGCAGCTTACTAGCGGACTCCTACAATGAGCAGTTCTTC
few	TRBV2	NA	TRBJ1-1	CASMTGPGLNTEAFF	TGTGCCAGCATGACAGGCCCGGGTTTGAACACTGAAGCTTTCTTT
few	TRBV7-7	NA	TRBJ2-1	CASSRDSSSYNEQFF	TGTGCCAGCAGCCGGGACTCCAGCTCCTACAATGAGCAGTTCTTC
NA	TRBV7-2	TRBD1	TRBJ2-7	CASSLRPGQGNHEQYF	TGTGCCAGCAGCCTTCGCCCGGGACAGGGGAACCACGAGCAGTACTTC
once	TRBV7-9	TRBD1	TRBJ1-5	CASSLGWTGGFNQPQHF	TGTGCCAGCAGCTTAGGATGGACAGGGGGTTTCAATCAGCCCCAGCATTTT